Below, one TCR beta chain is given with its context. Its antigen remains unidentified. The authors ran a second PCR of 7 to 11 cycles using a sample-barcoded 5' primer and a J-beta primer mix. A tag from a template-switch adaptor with 12 random nucleotides marked each cDNA molecule. TCRdb fed the 5' RACE reads into MiXCR, producing one record per CDR3 protein. The sample has roughly 800,000 distinct CDR3 sequences, 58% seen once. The sample is drawn from a study of blood T cells in healthy people across ages. Study-wide results and caveats: Both higher diversity and more naive CD4+ cells marked long-lived donors when set against aged donors. As age increased, TCR beta diversity per million T cells fell in a roughly linear fashion.

Looked up from germline, CDR1 is SGHTA and CDR2 is FQGNSA. This CDR3 contains 13 residues. Between the trimmed V and J ends, which lost 5 bases and 2 bases, there was a span of 10 bases. The TCR was taken from a man in his thirties or forties in good health. The sequencing input was blood. The chain joins TRBV7-2 to TRBJ2-7; D not resolved. CDR3 in DNA: TGTGCCAGCAGCGTTCTTGATGCCTACGAGCAGTACTTC. Its translation is CASSVLDAYEQYF.